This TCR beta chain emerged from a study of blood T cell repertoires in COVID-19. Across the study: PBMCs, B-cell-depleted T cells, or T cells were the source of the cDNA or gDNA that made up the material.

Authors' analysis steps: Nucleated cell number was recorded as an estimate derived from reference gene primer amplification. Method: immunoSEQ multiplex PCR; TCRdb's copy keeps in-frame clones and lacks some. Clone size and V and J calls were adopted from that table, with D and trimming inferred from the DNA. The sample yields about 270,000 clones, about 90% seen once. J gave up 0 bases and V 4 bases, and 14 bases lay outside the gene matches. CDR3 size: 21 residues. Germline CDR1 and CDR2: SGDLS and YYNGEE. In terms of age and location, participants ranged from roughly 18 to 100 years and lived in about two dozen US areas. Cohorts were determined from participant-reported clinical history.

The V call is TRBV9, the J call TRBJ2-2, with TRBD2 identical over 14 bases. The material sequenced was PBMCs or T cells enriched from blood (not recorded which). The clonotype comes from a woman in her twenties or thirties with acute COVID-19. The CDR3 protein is CASSTSGTSGRGRTNTGELFF. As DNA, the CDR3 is TGTGCCAGCAGCACATCCGGGACTAGCGGGAGAGGGCGAACGAACACCGGGGAGCTGTTTTTT.